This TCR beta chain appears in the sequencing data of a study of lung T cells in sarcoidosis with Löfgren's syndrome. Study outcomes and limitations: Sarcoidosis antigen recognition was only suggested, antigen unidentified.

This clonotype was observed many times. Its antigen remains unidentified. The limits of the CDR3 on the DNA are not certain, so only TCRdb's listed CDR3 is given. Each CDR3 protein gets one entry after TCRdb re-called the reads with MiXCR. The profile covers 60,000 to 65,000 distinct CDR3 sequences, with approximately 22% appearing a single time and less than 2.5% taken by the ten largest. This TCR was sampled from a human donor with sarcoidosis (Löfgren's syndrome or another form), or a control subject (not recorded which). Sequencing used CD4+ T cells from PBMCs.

This chain's CDR3 is CASSYWGQGTEAVF. The J gene is TRBJ1-1, the V gene TRBV6-6; the table's D call TRBD1 went unverified against the DNA. Ends included, the CDR3 has 14 residues. Germline CDR1 MNHNY, CDR2 SVGAGI (reference sequence).